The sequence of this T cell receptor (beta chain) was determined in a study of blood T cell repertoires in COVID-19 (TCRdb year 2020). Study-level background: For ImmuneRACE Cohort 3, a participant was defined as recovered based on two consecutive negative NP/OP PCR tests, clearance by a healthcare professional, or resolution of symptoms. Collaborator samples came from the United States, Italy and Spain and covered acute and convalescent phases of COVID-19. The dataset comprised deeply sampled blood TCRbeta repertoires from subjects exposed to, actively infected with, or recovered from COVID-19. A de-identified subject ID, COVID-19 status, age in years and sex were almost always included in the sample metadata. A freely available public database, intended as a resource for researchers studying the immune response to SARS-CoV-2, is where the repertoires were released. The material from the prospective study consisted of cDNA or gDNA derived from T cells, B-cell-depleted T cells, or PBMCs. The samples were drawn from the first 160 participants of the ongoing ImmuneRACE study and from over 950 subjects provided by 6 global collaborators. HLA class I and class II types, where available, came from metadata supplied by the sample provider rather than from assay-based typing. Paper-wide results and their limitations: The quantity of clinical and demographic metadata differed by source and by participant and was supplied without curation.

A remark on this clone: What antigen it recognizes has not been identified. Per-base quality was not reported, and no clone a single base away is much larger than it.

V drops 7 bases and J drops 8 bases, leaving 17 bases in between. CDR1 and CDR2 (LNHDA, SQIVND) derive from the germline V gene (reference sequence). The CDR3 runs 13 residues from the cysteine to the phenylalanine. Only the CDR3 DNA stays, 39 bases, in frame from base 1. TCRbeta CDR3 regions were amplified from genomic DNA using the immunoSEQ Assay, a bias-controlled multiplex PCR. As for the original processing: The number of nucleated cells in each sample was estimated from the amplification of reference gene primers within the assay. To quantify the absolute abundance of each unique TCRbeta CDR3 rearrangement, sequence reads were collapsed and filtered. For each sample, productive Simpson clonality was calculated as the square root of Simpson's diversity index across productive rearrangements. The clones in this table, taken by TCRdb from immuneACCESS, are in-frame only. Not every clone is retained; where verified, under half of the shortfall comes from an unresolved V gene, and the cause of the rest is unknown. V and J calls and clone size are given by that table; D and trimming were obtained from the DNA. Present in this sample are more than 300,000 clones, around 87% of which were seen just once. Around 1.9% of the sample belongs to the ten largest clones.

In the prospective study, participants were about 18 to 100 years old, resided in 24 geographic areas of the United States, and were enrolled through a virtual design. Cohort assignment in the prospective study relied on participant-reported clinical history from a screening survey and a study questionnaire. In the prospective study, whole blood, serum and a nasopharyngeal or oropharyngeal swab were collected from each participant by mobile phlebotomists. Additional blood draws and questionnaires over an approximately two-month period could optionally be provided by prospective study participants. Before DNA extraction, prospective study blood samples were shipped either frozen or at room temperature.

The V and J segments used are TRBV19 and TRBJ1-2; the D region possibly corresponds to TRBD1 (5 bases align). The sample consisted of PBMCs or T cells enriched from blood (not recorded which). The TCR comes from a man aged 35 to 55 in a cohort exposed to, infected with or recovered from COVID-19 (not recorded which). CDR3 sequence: CASTQSGGGGYTF. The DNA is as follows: TGTGCCAGTACCCAGTCGGGGGGAGGCGGCTACACCTTC.